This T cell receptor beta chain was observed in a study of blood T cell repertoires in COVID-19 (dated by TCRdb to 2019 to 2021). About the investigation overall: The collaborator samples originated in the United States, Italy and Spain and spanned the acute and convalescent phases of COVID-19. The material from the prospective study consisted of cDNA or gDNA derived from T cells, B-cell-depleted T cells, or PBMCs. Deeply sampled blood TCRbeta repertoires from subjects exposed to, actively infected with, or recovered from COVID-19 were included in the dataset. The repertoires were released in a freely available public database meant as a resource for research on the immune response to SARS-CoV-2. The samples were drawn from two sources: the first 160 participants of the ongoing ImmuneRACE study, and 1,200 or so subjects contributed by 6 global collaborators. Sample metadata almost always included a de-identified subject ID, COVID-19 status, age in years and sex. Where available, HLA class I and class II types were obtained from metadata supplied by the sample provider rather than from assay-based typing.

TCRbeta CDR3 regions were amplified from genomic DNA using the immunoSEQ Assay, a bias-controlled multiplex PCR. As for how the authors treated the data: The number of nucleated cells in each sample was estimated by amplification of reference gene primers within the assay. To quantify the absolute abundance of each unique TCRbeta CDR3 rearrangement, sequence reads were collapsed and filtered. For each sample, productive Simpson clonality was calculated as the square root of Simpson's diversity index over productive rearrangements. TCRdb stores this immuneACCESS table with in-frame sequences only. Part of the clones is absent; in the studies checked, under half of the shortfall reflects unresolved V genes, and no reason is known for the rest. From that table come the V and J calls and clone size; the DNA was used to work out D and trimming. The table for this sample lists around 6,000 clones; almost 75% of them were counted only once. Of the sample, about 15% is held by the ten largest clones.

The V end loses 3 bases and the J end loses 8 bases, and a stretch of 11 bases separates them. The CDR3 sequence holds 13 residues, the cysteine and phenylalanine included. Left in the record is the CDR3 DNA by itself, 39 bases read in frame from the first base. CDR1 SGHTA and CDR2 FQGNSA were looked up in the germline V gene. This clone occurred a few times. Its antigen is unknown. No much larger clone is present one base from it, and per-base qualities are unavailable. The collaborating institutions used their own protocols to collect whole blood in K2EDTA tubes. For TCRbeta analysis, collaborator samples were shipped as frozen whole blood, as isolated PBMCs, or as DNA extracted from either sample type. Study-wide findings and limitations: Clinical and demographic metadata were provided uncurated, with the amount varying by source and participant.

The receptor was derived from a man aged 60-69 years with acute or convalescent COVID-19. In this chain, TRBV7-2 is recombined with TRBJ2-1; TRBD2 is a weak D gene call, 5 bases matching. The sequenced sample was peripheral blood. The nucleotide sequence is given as TGTGCCAGCAGCTTTACTAGAGCGGATGAGCAGTTCTTC. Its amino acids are CASSFTRADEQFF. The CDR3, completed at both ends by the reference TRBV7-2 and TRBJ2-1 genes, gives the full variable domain GAGVSQSPSNKVTEKGKDVELRCDPISGHTALYWYRQSLGQGLEFLIYFQGNSAPDKSGLPSDRFSAERTGGSVSTLTIQRTQQEDSAVYLCASSFTRADEQFFGPGTRLTVL.